A selection of T cell receptor beta chains follows, all from one sample in a study of OX40 agonist ivuxolimab in advanced cancers. Method: immunoSEQ multiplex PCR; TCRdb's copy keeps in-frame clones and lacks some. The data show around 65,000 clones, with 85% to 90% seen just once and about 10% held by the top ten. Sequencing was performed on CD4+ or CD8+ T cells sorted from blood, taken in a trial of the OX40 agonist ivuxolimab. The origin of the receptors is an adult with an advanced solid tumor such as melanoma, head and neck, liver or kidney cancer. Both conserved end residues are part of each CDR3. A D gene is named only where the DNA matches it firmly. Only some rows state a clone size, as once, few, many or a class for expanded clones.

j_call d_call v_call clone_size cdr3_nt cdr3_aa
TRBJ1-2 TRBD1 TRBV18 . TGTGCCAGCTCACCACCAACAGGGGCAAAAGGCTACACCTTC CASSPPTGAKGYTF
TRBJ1-5 . TRBV19 . TGTGCCAGTAGTATGATCAATCAGCCCCAGCATTTT CASSMINQPQHF
TRBJ2-3 TRBD2 TRBV5-1 . TGCGCCAGCAGCTCTGACGCCGGGAGGGTGGCAGATACGCAGTATTTT CASSSDAGRVADTQYF
TRBJ1-2 . TRBV5-1 once TGCGCCAGCAGCCCTGAGGGAGCCCGGGGAGGCTACACCTTC CASSPEGARGGYTF
TRBJ1-1 . TRBV28 . TGTGCCAGCAGTGCTGGGAGCACTGAAGCTTTCTTT CASSAGSTEAFF
TRBJ2-7 TRBD1 TRBV6-1 . TGTGCCAGCAGTGCCAATACCGGGACAGGGACATACGAGCAGTACTTC CASSANTGTGTYEQYF
TRBJ2-7 TRBD1 TRBV5-4 few TGTGCCAGCCGGAGCGGACAGGGTTTTCACGAGCAGTACTTC CASRSGQGFHEQYF
TRBJ1-1 . TRBV5-1 . TGCGCCAGCAGCGGGGGCAGGGGCACTGAAGCTTTCTTT CASSGGRGTEAFF
TRBJ1-4 . TRBV4-3 . TGCGCCAGCAGCCAAGGTGGGTCGGGGAATGAAAAACTGTTTTTT CASSQGGSGNEKLFF
TRBJ2-1 . TRBV7-2 . TGTGCCAGCAGCTTAGAGGGGACAAATTACAATGAGCAGTTCTTC CASSLEGTNYNEQFF
TRBJ1-2 TRBD1 TRBV4-3 . TGCGCCAGCAGCCAAGATTCAGGGGGTTTCTATGGCTACACCTTC CASSQDSGGFYGYTF
TRBJ2-1 . TRBV9 . TGTGCCAGCAGCGCCTGGGACCACTCAAAGTTCTTC CASSAWDHSKFF
TRBJ2-3 . TRBV18 . TGTGCCAGCTCACCACAGGGAGATACGCAGTATTTT CASSPQGDTQYF
TRBJ1-2 TRBD1 TRBV19 . TGTGCCAGTAGTACCACGGACAGGGGAGGCTACACCTTC CASSTTDRGGYTF
TRBJ2-7 TRBD1 TRBV6-5 once TGTGCCAGCCGGACAGGGCGGGCGAGAGAGCAGTACTTC CASRTGRAREQYF
TRBJ2-7 . TRBV10-2 . TGCGCCAGCAGTGGACACCTCGGGACTGAACCCTACGAGCAGTACTTC CASSGHLGTEPYEQYF
TRBJ2-2 . TRBV11-3 . TGTGCCAGCAGCAGACATAGCGGTTACACCGGGGAGCTGTTTTTT CASSRHSGYTGELFF
TRBJ2-7 TRBD1 TRBV6-6 . TGTGCCAGCACTATTGGACAGGGTCACAACGAGCAGTACTTC CASTIGQGHNEQYF
TRBJ2-2 . TRBV6-6 . TGTGCCAGCACCCTGACTAGGACGAACACCGGGGAGCTGTTTTTT CASTLTRTNTGELFF
TRBJ2-1 . TRBV7-7 . TGTGCTAGCAGCTTGAAACTAGGCCCCTACAATGAGCAGTTCTTC CASSLKLGPYNEQFF